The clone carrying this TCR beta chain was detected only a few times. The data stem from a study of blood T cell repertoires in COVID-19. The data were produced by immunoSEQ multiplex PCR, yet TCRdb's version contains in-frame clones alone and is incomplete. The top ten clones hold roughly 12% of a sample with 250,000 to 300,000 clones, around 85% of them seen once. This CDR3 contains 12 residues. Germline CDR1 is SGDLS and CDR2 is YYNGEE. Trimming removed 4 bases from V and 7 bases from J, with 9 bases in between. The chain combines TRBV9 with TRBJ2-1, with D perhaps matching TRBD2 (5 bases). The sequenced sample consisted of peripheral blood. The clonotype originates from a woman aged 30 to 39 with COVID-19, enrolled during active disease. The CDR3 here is CASSSSWNEQFF. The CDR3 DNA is TGTGCCAGCAGCTCTAGCTGGAATGAGCAGTTCTTC.